The 7 T cell receptor beta chains below come from one sample, sequenced in a study of beta chain features in type 1 diabetes. The authors reverse transcribed all of the isolated RNA, so sequencing captured expressed TCRB transcripts. Using immunoSEQ multiplex PCR, the repertoire was profiled, and TCRdb retains in-frame clones only, with some absent. The sample consists of fewer than 150,000 clones, about 7.1% of them appearing once. Sequenced input: central memory CD4+ T cells from blood. These receptors all come from a woman in her twenties or thirties in good health.

The chain recombines TRBV25-1 with TRBJ2-5; TRBD1 might be the D (6 bases). CDR3 size: 16 residues. Trimming removed 3 bases at V and 1 base at J, with 15 bases between. Per germline, CDR1 MGHDK and CDR2 SYGVNS. The DNA for the CDR3 is TGTGCCAGCAGTGACCCCAGGGGTCTGCTCCAAGAGACCCAGTACTTC. This gives the protein CASSDPRGLLQETQYF.

This chain links TRBV14 with TRBJ2-1; a possible D gene is TRBD2 (5 bases). The CDR3 sequence is 13 residues long. With 1 base removed from V and 7 bases from J, the gap between germline ends came to 8 bases. Germline V gene data show CDR1 as SGHDN and CDR2 as FVKESK. In DNA, the CDR3 is TGTGCCAGCAGCCAAGTCAAGCGGAATGAGCAGTTCTTC. This translates into CASSQVKRNEQFF.

V gene TRBV7-2 combines with J gene TRBJ2-4, with 7 bases fitting TRBD1. The CDR3 is 17 residues long. Germline-derived CDR1 and CDR2 are SGHTA and FQGNSA. Trimming took 0 bases from V and 1 from J; bases not matched to a gene: 6. The CDR3 coding sequence is TGTGCCAGCAGCTTAGCCCGGACAGGCAGTGCCAAAAACATTCAGTACTTC. Its protein product is CASSLARTGSAKNIQYF.

The V and J genes are TRBV27 and TRBJ1-2; 11 nucleotides line up with TRBD1. CDR1 and CDR2 from the germline V gene are MNHEY and SMNVEV (reference sequence). J gave up 2 bases and V 2 bases, and 4 bases lay outside the gene matches. This CDR3 is built from 16 residues. The DNA of the CDR3 is TGTGCCAGCAGTTTAAAAGGGACAGGGGGAAACTATGGCTACACCTTC. It encodes CASSLKGTGGNYGYTF.

This clone was detected many times. The CDR3 here is CAWNRGFYEQYF. The DNA for the CDR3 is TGTGCCTGGAACAGGGGATTCTACGAGCAGTACTTC. The genes are TRBV30 and TRBJ2-7; 7 positions agree with TRBD1. Losses at the gene ends were 4 bases for V and 3 bases for J; bases not matched to a gene: 3. Per germline, CDR1 GTSNPN and CDR2 SVGIG (reference sequence). CDR3 length: 12 amino acids.

This clone was counted only a few times. The chain carries TRBV5-6 and TRBJ2-5, with 7 bases fitting TRBD1. V gave up 3 bases and J gave up 1 base; unmatched junction bases: 6. The V gene's germline CDR1 is SGHDT and CDR2 YYEEEE. The CDR3 covers 15 residues. CDR3 nucleotides: TGTGCCAGCAGCTACGGACAGGTGCCCCAAGAGACCCAGTACTTC. This translates into CASSYGQVPQETQYF.

This clone turned up a few times. The chain couples TRBV28 to TRBJ2-3; 10 bases align to TRBD1. Unmatched junction bases numbered 6, after V lost 5 bases and J lost 1 base. The CDR3 is 16 amino acids. The germline gives CDR1 MDHEN, CDR2 SYDVKM. The CDR3 is CASSPPGTGGTDTQYF. Written as DNA, the CDR3 is TGTGCCAGCAGTCCACCAGGGACAGGGGGCACAGATACGCAGTATTTT.